A single sample gave rise to the 12 T cell receptor beta chains below, sequenced in a study of blood T cell repertoires in COVID-19. Generated by immunoSEQ multiplex PCR, the TCRdb table keeps only in-frame clones and is missing some. The sample holds hundreds of thousands of clones; about 80% are singletons and the top ten take around 9.9%. The sample was peripheral blood. These TCRs come from a woman of 80 years or more with acute or convalescent COVID-19.

The chain combines TRBV7-3 with TRBJ2-1; 7 bases match TRBD1. The CDR3 length is 15 residues. CDR1 SGHTA and CDR2 FQGTGA come from the germline V gene. Trimming took 5 bases from V and 6 from J; bases not matched to a gene: 10. Here the CDR3 reads CASSPTYDRVNEQFF. CDR3 sequence (DNA): TGTGCCAGCAGCCCGACGTATGACAGGGTCAATGAGCAGTTCTTC.

J is TRBJ1-2 and V is TRBV7-9; D unclear. Trimming pared 2 bases from V and 8 bases from J, leaving 15 bases between. There are 14 residues in the CDR3. The germline V gene has CDR1 SEHNR and CDR2 FQNEAQ (reference sequence). The CDR3 protein is CASSLPPAGSGYTF. The CDR3, as DNA: TGTGCCAGCAGCTTACCTCCAGCGGGTAGCGGCTACACCTTC.

This clone occurred once. The chain links TRBV5-1 to TRBJ1-6, with a tentative D call TRBD1 (6 bases). The CDR3 extends over 12 amino acids. The germline V gene has CDR1 SGHRS and CDR2 YFSETQ. V lost 3 bases, J lost 12 bases, and 10 bases lay in between. The chain's CDR3 is CASSSTGLPLHF. The CDR3 DNA reads TGCGCCAGCAGCTCCACAGGGTTACCCCTCCACTTT.

This chain joins TRBV30 and TRBJ1-2; 7 nucleotides line up with TRBD1. CDR3 length: 13 residues. Germline values: CDR1 GTSNPN, CDR2 SVGIG (reference sequence). The V and J ends lost 2 bases and 8 bases, in that order; junction bases with no gene match: 8. CDR3 in DNA: TGTGCCTGGAGTTCGGACAGGACTAGCGGCTACACCTTC. Its protein product is CAWSSDRTSGYTF.

The CDR3 is CASSYQGTVGEQYF. DNA for the CDR3: TGTGCCAGCAGTTACCAGGGGACGGTGGGTGAGCAGTACTTC. This chain uses TRBV6-6 with TRBJ2-7; tentatively, D is TRBD1 (6 bases). This CDR3 has 14 amino acids. Germline V CDR1 and CDR2: MNHNY, SVGAGI (reference sequence). V was shortened by 2 bases and J by 7 bases, with 15 bases between the two germline ends.

The sample holds one count of this clone. V and J are TRBV5-1 and TRBJ1-4; the match to TRBD1 covers 9 bases. CDR3 length equals 14 residues. CDR1 is SGHRS and CDR2 is YFSETQ in the germline V gene. The J segment lost 8 bases and the V segment lost 1 base, leaving 3 bases of the junction unmatched. CDR3 DNA: TGCGCCAGCAGCTTGACAGGGGGCCGGGAAAAACTGTTTTTT. Amino acid sequence: CASSLTGGREKLFF.

This clone has only one observation. This CDR3 is CAIREGQSYNEQFF. Written as DNA, the CDR3 is TGTGCCATCAGAGAGGGGCAATCCTACAATGAGCAGTTCTTC. The chain has TRBV10-3 and TRBJ2-1, with D perhaps TRBD1 or TRBD2 (5 bases each). Germline V gene lookup returns CDR1 ENHRY and CDR2 SYGVKD. Trimming shortened V by 6 bases and J by 1 base, and 10 bases separated the two germline ends. This CDR3 comprises 14 residues.

This chain links TRBV27 with TRBJ1-1; 12 bases fit TRBD1. CDR1 is MNHEY and CDR2 is SMNVEV in the germline V gene (reference sequence). Losses at the gene ends were 1 base for V and 3 bases for J; bases not matched to a gene: 9. This CDR3 is 18 amino acids long. The DNA of the CDR3 is TGTGCCAGCAGTTTATTGGGGACAGGGGGCGCGAAGGACACTGAAGCTTTCTTT. Translated: CASSLLGTGGAKDTEAFF.

This chain joins TRBV19 and TRBJ2-2, with a weak D call TRBD1 (6 bases). Trimming cost V 0 bases and J 6 bases, with 11 bases left between them. CDR1 LNHDA and CDR2 SQIVND come from the germline V gene (reference sequence). The CDR3 totals 15 residues. Here the CDR3 DNA reads TGTGCCAGTAGTATAGAGGTGGGGGCGGCCGGGGAGCTGTTTTTT. This translates into CASSIEVGAAGELFF.

The J gene is TRBJ2-2, the V gene TRBV7-9; 7 bases match TRBD2. The CDR3 spans 17 residues. After removal of 2 bases from V and 3 bases from J, the junction contained 9 bases not matched to a gene. Germline V gene lookup returns CDR1 SEHNR and CDR2 FQNEAQ (reference sequence). The CDR3 spells CASSLQDWAGDTGELFF. CDR3 DNA sequence: TGTGCCAGCAGCTTACAGGACTGGGCGGGAGACACCGGGGAGCTGTTTTTT.

The rearrangement uses TRBV2 and TRBJ1-2, with D possibly matching TRBD1 (5 bases). The V gene's germline CDR1 is SNHLY and CDR2 FYNNEI. The CDR3 is 14 amino acids. V was clipped by 4 bases and J by 4 bases, with 13 bases between them. This CDR3 is CASSANGALYGYTF. The CDR3 DNA reads TGTGCCAGCAGTGCGAATGGGGCCCTCTATGGCTACACCTTC.

The J gene is TRBJ1-5, the V gene TRBV2; 10 nucleotides match TRBD1. The CDR3 spans 15 residues. The V and J ends lost 6 bases and 2 bases, in that order; junction bases with no gene match: 4. Germline V gene data show CDR1 as SNHLY and CDR2 as FYNNEI. DNA of the CDR3: TGTGCCAGCAGCACCGGGACAGGGGGCAATCAGCCCCAGCATTTT. As protein: CASSTGTGGNQPQHF.